These T cell receptor beta chains were read from a single sample in a study of molecular identifiers for immune sequencing clone quantification. TCRdb reprocessed the PCR reads with MiXCR, giving one entry per CDR3 protein. The profile shows under 9,500 distinct CDR3 sequences, roughly 30% of them singletons. The sample comprised naive CD8+ T cells from blood, with Jurkat cell RNA spiked in. The origin of the receptors is a human donor in good health. Some libraries in this study had Jurkat cell RNA spiked in. The CDR3 runs from the conserved cysteine through the conserved F or W. The order of the fields is V gene, J gene, clone size, CDR3 protein. Clone sizes are given selectively: once, few, many, or a class where the clone is expanded.

v_call: TRBV20-1; j_call: TRBJ2-3; clone_size: .; cdr3_aa: CSASGTGGDTQYF
v_call: TRBV28; j_call: TRBJ1-1; clone_size: once; cdr3_aa: CASSSFSRGRNTEAFF
v_call: TRBV28; j_call: TRBJ2-2; clone_size: once; cdr3_aa: CASSYEPSGSNTGELFF
v_call: TRBV6-2/TRBV6-3; j_call: TRBJ2-1; clone_size: once; cdr3_aa: CASSFWLVPGDEQFF
v_call: TRBV20-1; j_call: TRBJ2-7; clone_size: .; cdr3_aa: CSARQVAYEQYF
v_call: TRBV2; j_call: TRBJ2-3; clone_size: .; cdr3_aa: CASSEVITDTQYF
v_call: TRBV20-1; j_call: TRBJ2-3; clone_size: once; cdr3_aa: CSAIPPGLAGGSYF
v_call: TRBV10-2; j_call: TRBJ2-2; clone_size: .; cdr3_aa: CASRSLDRLNTGELFF
v_call: TRBV14; j_call: TRBJ2-1; clone_size: .; cdr3_aa: CASSQDASYGGYYNKQFF
v_call: TRBV23-1; j_call: TRBJ2-7; clone_size: few; cdr3_aa: CASSQPLGTSGKYEQYF
v_call: TRBV7-9; j_call: TRBJ2-2; clone_size: medium-sized; cdr3_aa: CASSLATKGLALVTGELFF
v_call: TRBV4-2; j_call: TRBJ2-7; clone_size: medium-sized; cdr3_aa: CASSHFGREQYF
v_call: TRBV7-9; j_call: TRBJ2-3; clone_size: medium-sized; cdr3_aa: CASSSGLTSTDTQYF
v_call: TRBV5-6; j_call: TRBJ2-2; clone_size: .; cdr3_aa: CASTGPSPGELFF
v_call: TRBV7-9; j_call: TRBJ2-5; clone_size: medium-sized; cdr3_aa: CASSHGTAKTSQETQYF
v_call: TRBV25-1; j_call: TRBJ2-1; clone_size: .; cdr3_aa: CASSAPSVQLNEQFF
v_call: TRBV2; j_call: TRBJ2-5; clone_size: medium-sized; cdr3_aa: CATRETQYF
v_call: TRBV28; j_call: TRBJ2-5; clone_size: .; cdr3_aa: CGSSIRYQETQYF
v_call: TRBV4-1; j_call: TRBJ2-1; clone_size: .; cdr3_aa: CAGSQDSLAGVEQFF
v_call: TRBV7-9; j_call: TRBJ2-6; clone_size: medium-sized; cdr3_aa: CASSHGRLQGPSFSGANVLTF
v_call: TRBV9; j_call: TRBJ2-3; clone_size: .; cdr3_aa: CASSPSQDTQYF
v_call: TRBV20-1; j_call: TRBJ2-2; clone_size: .; cdr3_aa: CSAYLTEAGEGTGELFF
v_call: TRBV6-6; j_call: TRBJ2-1; clone_size: .; cdr3_aa: CATGTLNKEQFF
v_call: TRBV2; j_call: TRBJ2-1; clone_size: few; cdr3_aa: CASSGMRRANNEQFF
v_call: TRBV7-6; j_call: TRBJ2-7; clone_size: few; cdr3_aa: CASSFSGTGAYEQYF
v_call: TRBV29-1; j_call: TRBJ2-2; clone_size: .; cdr3_aa: CSVEGPTGTFAGELFF
v_call: TRBV11-3; j_call: TRBJ2-2; clone_size: .; cdr3_aa: CASSSYRAGELFF
v_call: TRBV4-3; j_call: TRBJ2-7; clone_size: .; cdr3_aa: CASSQDYSYYEQHF
v_call: TRBV12-3/TRBV12-4; j_call: TRBJ2-3; clone_size: once; cdr3_aa: CASSAGDSQYF
v_call: TRBV6-2/TRBV6-3; j_call: TRBJ2-7; clone_size: medium-sized; cdr3_aa: CASNDHGGWEQYF
v_call: TRBV7-9; j_call: TRBJ2-7; clone_size: medium-sized; cdr3_aa: CASSSPGQGAEQYF
v_call: TRBV9; j_call: TRBJ1-5; clone_size: few; cdr3_aa: CASSGDYSNQPQHF
v_call: TRBV27; j_call: TRBJ2-7; clone_size: few; cdr3_aa: CASSFRGGRNYEQYF
v_call: TRBV28; j_call: TRBJ1-5; clone_size: few; cdr3_aa: CASSLIATREDQPQHF
v_call: TRBV3-1; j_call: TRBJ2-5; clone_size: .; cdr3_aa: CAGSQPGLQEPQYF
v_call: TRBV3-1; j_call: TRBJ2-3; clone_size: .; cdr3_aa: CASSQDPSFGDTQYF
v_call: TRBV5-1; j_call: TRBJ1-5; clone_size: .; cdr3_aa: CVSTILHDRGDQPQHF
v_call: TRBV7-2; j_call: TRBJ2-2; clone_size: medium-sized; cdr3_aa: CASSLGLAELWDTRELFF
v_call: TRBV6-2/TRBV6-3; j_call: TRBJ1-1; clone_size: .; cdr3_aa: CASSYGSDTEAFF
v_call: TRBV28; j_call: TRBJ2-3; clone_size: few; cdr3_aa: CASSFGDTQYF
v_call: TRBV19; j_call: TRBJ1-1; clone_size: few; cdr3_aa: CASSISDLNTEAFF
v_call: TRBV11-2; j_call: TRBJ2-3; clone_size: medium-sized; cdr3_aa: CASSSLGASRDTQYF